This entry lists 10 T cell receptor beta chains sequenced from one sample in a study of T cell clusters in autoimmune cytopenias. TRB was amplified from approximately 250 ng of peripheral blood genomic DNA per sample. TRB was amplified by touch-down multiplex PCR, primer pools A and B combined. TCRdb processed the multiplex PCR reads again and assigns one entry to each CDR3 protein, with no DNA. Listed are 3,000 to 4,000 distinct CDR3 sequences; approximately 7.1% falls within the top ten. These sequences were also reported in another study, on T cell repertoires in aging, cancer and after chemotherapy.

Material for sequencing was peripheral blood. The source of these receptors is a human donor in good health.

The V call is TRBV28, the J call TRBJ2-1; lacking DNA, the TRBD2 call made by TCRdb goes unchecked. Germline V CDR1 and CDR2: MDHEN, SYDVKM. The CDR3 totals 15 residues. The CDR3 sequence is CASSLLAGYNNEQFF.

This clonotype is identified as medium-sized from frequency. J is TRBJ2-6 and V is TRBV6-2 or TRBV6-3; TCRdb's D call, TRBD1, is unchecked because there is no DNA. This CDR3 has 16 residues. Per the germline V gene, CDR1 is MNHEY and CDR2 is SVGEGT. CDR3 in amino acids: CASSYQGGSGANVLTF.

This clonotype is classed as medium-sized by frequency. This chain connects TRBV6-5 to TRBJ2-5; TCRdb selects TRBD2, and the lack of DNA leaves this call unchecked. The germline CDR1 and CDR2 sequences are MNHEY and SVGAGI. The CDR3 runs to 17 residues. The CDR3 protein is CASSYSLAGAEQETQYF.

V and J are TRBV28 and TRBJ2-1; TCRdb proposes TRBD2, but this gene call is untestable without DNA. Germline V lookup: CDR1 MDHEN, CDR2 SYDVKM. This CDR3 is 16 amino acids long. This chain's CDR3 is CASSRTSGSSYNEQFF. The full variable domain, with the rest looked up from reference TRBV28 and TRBJ2-1, is DVKVTQSSRYLVKRTGEKVFLECVQDMDHENMFWYRQDPGLGLRLIYFSYDVKMKEKGDIPEGYSVSREKKERFSLILESASTNQTSMYLCASSRTSGSSYNEQFFGPGTRLTVL.

By frequency, this clonotype is medium-sized. V usage is TRBV6-1 and J usage is TRBJ2-3; TCRdb returns TRBD2, unconfirmable since there is no DNA. The CDR3 contains 14 residues. In germline, CDR1 is MNHNS, CDR2 SASEGT. CDR3: CAGNSGLHTDTQYF.

This clonotype registers medium-sized by frequency. The chain combines TRBV11-3 with TRBJ2-5; with no DNA, the TCRdb D assignment of TRBD1 cannot be verified. The CDR3 length is 13 residues. Germline lookup yields CDR1 SGHNT and CDR2 YENEEA. CDR3 sequence reads: CASTPGGEETQYF.

This clonotype is classed as medium-sized by frequency. The J gene is TRBJ1-5, the V gene TRBV30; TCRdb's D call, TRBD1, is unchecked because there is no DNA. Germline V CDR1 and CDR2: GTSNPN, SVGIG (reference sequence). The CDR3 runs 14 residues. CDR3 loop: CAWSVAWGNQPQHF. Full variable domain (remainder filled in from reference TRBV30 and TRBJ1-5): SQTIHQWPATLVQPVGSPLSLECTVEGTSNPNLYWYRQAAGRGLQLLFYSVGIGQISSEVPQNLSASRPQDRQFILSSKKLLLSDSGFYLCAWSVAWGNQPQHFGDGTRLSIL.

This clonotype ranks as medium-sized in terms of frequency. The V call is TRBV19, the J call TRBJ1-1; TCRdb picks TRBD1, but there is no DNA to check that call. CDR1 and CDR2 from the germline V gene are LNHDA and SQIVND (reference sequence). This CDR3 is 13 amino acids long. CDR3 amino acids: CASSIAGDTEAFF.

This clonotype is identified as medium-sized from frequency. This CDR3 reads CASSLVGTSGRDEQFF. V usage is TRBV11-1 and J usage is TRBJ2-1; TCRdb returns TRBD2, unconfirmable since there is no DNA. Per the germline V gene, CDR1 is SGHAT and CDR2 is FQDESV (reference sequence). CDR3 size: 16 residues.

According to its frequency, this clonotype is medium-sized. The chain employs TRBV6-6 and TRBJ1-2; TCRdb calls TRBD1, which cannot be checked without DNA. The CDR3 covers 15 residues. Germline loops: CDR1 MNHNY, CDR2 SVGAGI (reference sequence). The CDR3 region is CASSYRATGEYGYTF.